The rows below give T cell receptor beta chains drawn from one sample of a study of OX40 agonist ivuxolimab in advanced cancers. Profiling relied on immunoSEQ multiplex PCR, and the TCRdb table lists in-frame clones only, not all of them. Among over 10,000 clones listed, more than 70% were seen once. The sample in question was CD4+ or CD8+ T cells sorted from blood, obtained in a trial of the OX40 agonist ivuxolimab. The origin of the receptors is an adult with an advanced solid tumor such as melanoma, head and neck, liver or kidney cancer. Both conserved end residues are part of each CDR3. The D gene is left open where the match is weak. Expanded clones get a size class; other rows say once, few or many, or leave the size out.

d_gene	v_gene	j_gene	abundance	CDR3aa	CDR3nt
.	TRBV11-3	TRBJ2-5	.	CASSSSDQEGTQYF	TGTGCCAGCAGCTCCAGCGATCAAGAAGGGACCCAGTACTTC
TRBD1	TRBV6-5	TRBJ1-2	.	CASSRDRSYGYTF	TGTGCCAGCAGTCGGGACAGGTCCTATGGCTACACCTTC
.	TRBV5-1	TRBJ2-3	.	CASSLAPLRGSSTDTQYF	TGCGCCAGCAGCTTGGCCCCGTTACGGGGGAGCAGCACAGATACGCAGTATTTT
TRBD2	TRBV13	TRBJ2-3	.	CASSGGTSGGAADTQYF	TGTGCCAGCAGCGGCGGGACTAGCGGAGGGGCAGCAGATACGCAGTATTTT
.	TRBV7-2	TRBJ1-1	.	CASREDMNTEAFF	TGTGCCAGCAGAGAGGACATGAACACTGAAGCTTTCTTT
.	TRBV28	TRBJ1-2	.	CASSPLDLRSNGYTF	TGTGCCAGCAGTCCCCTCGACCTACGCTCGAATGGCTACACCTTC
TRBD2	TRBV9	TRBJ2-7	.	CASSVGAGGYEQYF	TGTGCCAGCAGCGTAGGGGCGGGGGGCTACGAGCAGTACTTC
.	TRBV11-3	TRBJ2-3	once	CASSLTDTQYF	TGTGCCAGCAGCTTGACAGATACGCAGTATTTT
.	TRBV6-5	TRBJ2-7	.	CASSYSTASYEQYF	TGTGCCAGCAGTTACTCGACAGCGTCCTACGAGCAGTACTTC
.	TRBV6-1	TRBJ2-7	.	CASSELYEQYF	TGTGCCAGCAGTGAACTGTACGAGCAGTACTTC
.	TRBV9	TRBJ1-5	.	CASSVGPGDSNQPQHF	TGTGCCAGCAGCGTAGGTCCAGGGGACAGCAATCAGCCCCAGCATTTT
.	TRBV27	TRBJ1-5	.	CASSLKWRGSNQPQHF	TGTGCCAGCAGTTTAAAATGGCGCGGTAGCAATCAGCCCCAGCATTTT
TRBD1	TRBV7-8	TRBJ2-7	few	CASSHRDRAYEQYF	TGTGCCAGCAGCCACCGGGACAGGGCCTACGAGCAGTACTTC
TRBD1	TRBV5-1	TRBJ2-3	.	CASSLRLSGQGTDTQYF	TGCGCCAGCAGCTTGAGGCTCTCGGGACAGGGCACAGATACGCAGTATTTT
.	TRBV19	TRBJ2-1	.	CASSLYPGDNEQFF	TGTGCCAGTAGTCTCTACCCGGGAGACAATGAGCAGTTCTTC
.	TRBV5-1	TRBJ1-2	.	CASSFGGANYGYTF	TGCGCCAGCAGCTTCGGGGGGGCTAACTATGGCTACACCTTC
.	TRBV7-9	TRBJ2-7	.	CASSPGGRTYEQYF	TGTGCCAGCAGCCCCGGGGGAAGGACCTACGAGCAGTACTTC
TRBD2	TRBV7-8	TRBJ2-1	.	CASSLGTSGWGAYNEQFF	TGTGCCAGCAGCTTGGGGACTAGCGGGTGGGGAGCCTACAATGAGCAGTTCTTC
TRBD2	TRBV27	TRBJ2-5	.	CASSPGLAGAFRGGTQYF	TGTGCCAGCAGTCCCGGACTAGCGGGGGCCTTCAGAGGAGGGACCCAGTACTTC
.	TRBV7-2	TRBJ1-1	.	CASSLGSRWNTEAFF	TGTGCCAGCAGCTTAGGGTCTAGATGGAACACTGAAGCTTTCTTT
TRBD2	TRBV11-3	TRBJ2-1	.	CASSLAGGFLNEQFF	TGTGCCAGCAGCTTAGCGGGGGGGTTTCTGAATGAGCAGTTCTTC
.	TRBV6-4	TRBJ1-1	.	CATKGPNTEAFF	TGTGCCACCAAGGGACCGAACACTGAAGCTTTCTTT
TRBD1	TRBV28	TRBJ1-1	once	CASSFNAGQGCTEAFF	TGTGCCAGCAGTTTCAATGCCGGACAGGGGTGCACTGAAGCTTTCTTT
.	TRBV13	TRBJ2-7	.	CASSLGQNYEQYF	TGTGCCAGCAGCTTAGGGCAGAACTACGAGCAGTACTTC
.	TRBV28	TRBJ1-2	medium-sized	CASSFSPPSGYTF	TGTGCCAGCAGTTTTTCTCCCCCGAGTGGCTACACCTTC
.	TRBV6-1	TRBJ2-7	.	CASSYPTEQYF	TGTGCCAGCAGTTACCCGACAGAGCAGTACTTC
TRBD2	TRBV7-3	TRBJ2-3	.	CASSSSGGGTDTQYF	TGTGCCAGCAGCAGTAGCGGGGGGGGCACAGATACGCAGTATTTT